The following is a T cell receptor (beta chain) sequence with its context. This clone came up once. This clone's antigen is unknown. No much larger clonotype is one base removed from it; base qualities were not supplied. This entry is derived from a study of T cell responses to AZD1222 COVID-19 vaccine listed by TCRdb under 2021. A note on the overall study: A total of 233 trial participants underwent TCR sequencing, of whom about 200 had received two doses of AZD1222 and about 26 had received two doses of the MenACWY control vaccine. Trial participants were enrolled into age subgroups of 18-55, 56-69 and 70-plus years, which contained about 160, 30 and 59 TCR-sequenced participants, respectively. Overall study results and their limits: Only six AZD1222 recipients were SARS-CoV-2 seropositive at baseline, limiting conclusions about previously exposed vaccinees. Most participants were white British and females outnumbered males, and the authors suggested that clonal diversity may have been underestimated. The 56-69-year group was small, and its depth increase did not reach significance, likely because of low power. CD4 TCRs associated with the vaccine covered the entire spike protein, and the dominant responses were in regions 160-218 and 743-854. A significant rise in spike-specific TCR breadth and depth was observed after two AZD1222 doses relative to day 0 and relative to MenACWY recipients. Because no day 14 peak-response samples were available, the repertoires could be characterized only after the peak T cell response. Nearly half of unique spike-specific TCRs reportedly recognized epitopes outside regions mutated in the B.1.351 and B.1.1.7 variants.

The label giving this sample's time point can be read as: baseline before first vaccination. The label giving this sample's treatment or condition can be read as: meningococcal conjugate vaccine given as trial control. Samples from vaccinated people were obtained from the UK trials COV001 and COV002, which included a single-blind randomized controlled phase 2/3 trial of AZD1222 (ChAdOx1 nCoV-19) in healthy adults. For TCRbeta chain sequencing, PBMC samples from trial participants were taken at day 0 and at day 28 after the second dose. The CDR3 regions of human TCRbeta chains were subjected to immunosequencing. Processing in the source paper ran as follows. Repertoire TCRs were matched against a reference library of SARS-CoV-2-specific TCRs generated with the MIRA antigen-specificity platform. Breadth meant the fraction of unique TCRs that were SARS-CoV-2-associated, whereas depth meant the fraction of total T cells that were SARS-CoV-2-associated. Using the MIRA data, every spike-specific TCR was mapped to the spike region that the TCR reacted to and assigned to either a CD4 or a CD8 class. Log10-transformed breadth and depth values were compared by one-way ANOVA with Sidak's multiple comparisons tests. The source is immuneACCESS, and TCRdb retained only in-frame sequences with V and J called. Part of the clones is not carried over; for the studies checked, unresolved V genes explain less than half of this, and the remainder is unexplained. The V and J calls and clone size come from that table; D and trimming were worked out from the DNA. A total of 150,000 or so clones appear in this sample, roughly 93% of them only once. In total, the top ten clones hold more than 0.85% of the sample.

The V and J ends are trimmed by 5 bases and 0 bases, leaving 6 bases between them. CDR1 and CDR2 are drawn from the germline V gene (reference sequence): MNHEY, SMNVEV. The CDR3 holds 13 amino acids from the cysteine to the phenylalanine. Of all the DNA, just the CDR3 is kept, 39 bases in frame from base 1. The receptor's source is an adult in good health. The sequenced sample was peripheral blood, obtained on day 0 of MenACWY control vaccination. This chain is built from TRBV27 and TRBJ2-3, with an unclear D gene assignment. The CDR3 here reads CASSRSSTDTQYF. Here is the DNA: TGTGCCAGCAGTCGATCAAGCACAGATACGCAGTATTTT.